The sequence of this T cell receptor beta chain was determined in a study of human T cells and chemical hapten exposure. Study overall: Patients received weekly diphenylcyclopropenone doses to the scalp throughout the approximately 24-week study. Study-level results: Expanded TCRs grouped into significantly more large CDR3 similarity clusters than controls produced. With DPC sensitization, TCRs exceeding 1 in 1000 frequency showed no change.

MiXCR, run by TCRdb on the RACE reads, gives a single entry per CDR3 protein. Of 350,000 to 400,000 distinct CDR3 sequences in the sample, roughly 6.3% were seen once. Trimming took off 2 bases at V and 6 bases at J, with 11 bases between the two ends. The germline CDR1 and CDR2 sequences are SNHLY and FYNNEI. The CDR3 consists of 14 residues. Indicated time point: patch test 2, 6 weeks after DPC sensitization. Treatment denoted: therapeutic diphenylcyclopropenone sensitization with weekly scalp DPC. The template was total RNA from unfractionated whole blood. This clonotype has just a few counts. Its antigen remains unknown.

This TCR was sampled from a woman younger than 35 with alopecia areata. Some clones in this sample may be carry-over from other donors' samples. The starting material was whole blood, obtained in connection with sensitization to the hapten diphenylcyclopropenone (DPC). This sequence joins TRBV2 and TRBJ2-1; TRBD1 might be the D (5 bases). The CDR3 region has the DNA TGTGCCAGCAGTGAAAGGGGATCGGGCAATGAGCAGTTCTTC. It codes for CASSERGSGNEQFF.